This TCR beta chain was recorded in a study of somatic mutations in cytotoxic T cells in rheumatoid arthritis. The overall study: Including V beta1+ cells that were sequenced for TCRB, some T-cell populations stained with V beta antibodies were flow-sorted at nearly 100% purity.

With 9 bases removed from V and 5 bases from J, the gap between germline ends came to 10 bases. CDR3 length: 12 residues. In germline, CDR1 is SNHLY, CDR2 FYNNEI. Libraries were prepared by immunoSEQ multiplex PCR; TCRdb keeps only in-frame clonotypes and omits some of them. This sample has 20,000 to 25,000 clones, with roughly 80% found just once. The rearrangement uses TRBV2 and TRBJ2-2; weak D call: TRBD2 (5 bases). This sequence originates from an adult with rheumatoid arthritis. Sequencing input: CD8+ T cells sorted from blood. Here the CDR3 reads CARGEETGELFF. CDR3 sequence (DNA): TGTGCCAGGGGAGAGGAGACCGGGGAGCTGTTTTTT.